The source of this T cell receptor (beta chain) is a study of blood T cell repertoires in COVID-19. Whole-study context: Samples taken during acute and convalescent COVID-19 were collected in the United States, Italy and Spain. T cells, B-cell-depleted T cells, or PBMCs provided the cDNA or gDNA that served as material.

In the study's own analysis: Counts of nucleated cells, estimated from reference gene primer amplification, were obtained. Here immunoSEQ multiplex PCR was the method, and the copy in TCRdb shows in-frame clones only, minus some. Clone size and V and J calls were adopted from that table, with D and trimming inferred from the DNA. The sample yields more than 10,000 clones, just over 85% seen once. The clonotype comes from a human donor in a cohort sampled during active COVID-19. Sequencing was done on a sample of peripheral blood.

CDR3 sequence reads: CASSKGCCSTGETVDQPQHF. The CDR3 DNA is TGTGCCAGCAGCAAAGGTTGTTGCAGTACAGGGGAAACTGTTGATCAGCCCCAGCATTTT. The chain joins TRBV21-1 to TRBJ1-5; the table gives TRBD1 as D, unverified against the DNA. TRBV21-1 is a pseudogene. This CDR3 spans 20 amino acids.